The 5 T cell receptor beta chains reported below all come from one sample, sequenced in a study of cytomegalovirus exposure and HLA in healthy donors. The PCR used 60 Vbeta and 13 Jbeta primers. Clones were sequenced by immunoSEQ multiplex PCR, and TCRdb holds only the in-frame ones, with some missing. The sample yields over 75,000 clones, almost 80% seen once. Sequenced material: PBMCs. These receptors all come from a female donor in good health and CMV-seronegative.

The V and J genes are TRBV5-4 and TRBJ2-4; tentatively, D is TRBD1 (8 bases). Deletions cut 0 bases from V and 8 bases from J, with 12 bases between. Germline assignment: CDR1 SGHNT and CDR2 YYREEE (reference sequence). The CDR3 loop spans 14 amino acids. The CDR3 DNA reads TGTGCCAGCAGCTTGGGGACAGGGAGGGACATTCAGTACTTC. This translates into CASSLGTGRDIQYF.

The CDR3 protein is CASSSTGSTGELFF. DNA of the CDR3: TGTGCCAGCAGCTCCACGGGGAGCACCGGGGAGCTGTTTTTT. V gene TRBV7-9 combines with J gene TRBJ2-2; D may be TRBD2 (5 bases). The CDR3 runs 14 residues. Germline-derived CDR1 and CDR2 are SEHNR and FQNEAQ (reference sequence). With 4 bases removed from V and 4 bases from J, the gap between germline ends came to 10 bases.

V gene TRBV10-3 combines with J gene TRBJ2-1; TRBD1 matches at 12 bases. CDR1 ENHRY and CDR2 SYGVKD come from the germline V gene. The CDR3 covers 15 residues. V shed 4 bases and J 10 bases; nucleotides not matched to a gene: 8. The CDR3 here is CAISGRGQGALEQFF. The CDR3 DNA reads TGTGCCATCAGTGGAAGGGGACAGGGGGCGCTCGAGCAGTTCTTC.

The sample holds a few counts of this clone. This chain connects TRBV9 to TRBJ1-5; D gene unclear. V was shortened by 4 bases and J by 6 bases, with 14 bases between the two germline ends. Germline V CDR1 and CDR2: SGDLS, YYNGEE. The CDR3 is 14 residues long. CDR3 nucleotide sequence: TGTGCCAGCAGCCCTAGAGGCGGGATTCAGCCCCAGCATTTT. Amino acids: CASSPRGGIQPQHF.

V usage is TRBV28 and J usage is TRBJ1-5; no firm D call. The CDR3 has 14 residues. Germline CDR1 is MDHEN and CDR2 is SYDVKM. V was trimmed by 5 bases and J by 6 bases, leaving 14 bases between them. Here the CDR3 DNA reads TGTGCCAGCAGTGGAAGAGGGCCCCGTCAGCCCCAGCATTTT. It translates to CASSGRGPRQPQHF.